This T cell receptor beta chain originates from a study of blood T cell repertoires in COVID-19. Study summary: Some COVID-19 samples were acute and others convalescent; all came from the United States, Italy and Spain. Nucleic acid was either cDNA or gDNA, and it came from T cells, B-cell-depleted T cells, or PBMCs.

V lost 7 bases and J lost 0; bases outside the gene matches: 6. The CDR3 loop spans 14 amino acids. Germline loops: CDR1 LNHDA, CDR2 SQIVND (reference sequence). Assay used: immunoSEQ multiplex PCR; TCRdb lists only in-frame clones, some missing. The table lists under 250,000 clones, approximately 87% of them singletons. Sequences were obtained from peripheral blood. This receptor was obtained from a woman between 65 and 79 years old with active or convalescent COVID-19. The V and J genes are TRBV19 and TRBJ2-7, with 7 bases matching TRBD2. The CDR3 region is CASTSSGSSYEQYF. The CDR3 DNA is TGTGCCAGTACCTCTAGCGGTAGCTCCTACGAGCAGTACTTC. Full variable domain (remainder filled in from reference TRBV19 and TRBJ2-7): DGGITQSPKYLFRKEGQNVTLSCEQNLNHDAMYWYRQDPGQGLRLIYYSQIVNDFQKGDIAEGYSVSREKKESFPLTVTSAQKNPTAFYLCASTSSGSSYEQYFGPGTRLTVT.